This is a list of T cell receptor beta chains from one sample in a study of shared clonotypes between healthy human individuals. The method was immunoSEQ multiplex PCR; TCRdb's version includes in-frame clones alone and lacks a portion of them. This sample has about 100,000 clones, with roughly three quarters found just once. The sequencing input was memory CD8+ T cells sorted from blood. The source is a man aged 25-45 years in good health. Both conserved end residues are part of each CDR3. D genes are given only for firm matches. Expanded clones are given a class, and other clones once, few, many or no size at all.

>TRBV4-2|12|TRBJ1-2|.|.
TGTGCCAGCAGCTTAGGGACCGGAGGGAACACCTTC
CASSLGTGGNTF
>TRBV6-4|13|TRBJ2-2|.|.
TGTGCCAGCAGTGTTGGAAACACCGGGGAGCTGTTTTTT
CASSVGNTGELFF
>TRBV6-5|14|TRBJ2-1|few|TRBD2
TGTGCCAGCAGGGGAGGGCCTTTTGGCAATGAGCAGTTCTTC
CASRGGPFGNEQFF
>TRBV6-6|14|TRBJ2-7|.|TRBD1
TGTGCCAGCAGTCTTAGACAGGGGGCCTACGAGCAGTACTTC
CASSLRQGAYEQYF
>TRBV11-1|15|TRBJ2-7|.|.
TGTGCCAGCAGCCCGTCGCGTCGGGGATCCTACGAGCAGTACTTC
CASSPSRRGSYEQYF
>TRBV6-6|15|TRBJ1-4|few|.
TGTGCCAGCAGGGACATTGGGATTGAGGGGGAAAAACTGTTTTTT
CASRDIGIEGEKLFF
>TRBV5-8|19|TRBJ2-7|.|.
TGTGCCAGCAGCTTGAGACCGGGGAAGCGAAACCACCGACCTGGCGAGCAGTACTTC
CASSLRPGKRNHRPGEQYF
>TRBV29-1|12|TRBJ2-5|.|TRBD1
TGCAGCGGTATGACAGGGTTTGAGACCCAGTACTTC
CSGMTGFETQYF
>TRBV19|13|TRBJ2-5|.|TRBD1
TGTGCCAGTGGACAGGGGGCAGAAGAGACCCAGTACTTC
CASGQGAEETQYF
>TRBV29-1|12|TRBJ2-3|.|TRBD2
TGCAGCGTTGGCGGGAGGTCTAATACGCAGTATTTT
CSVGGRSNTQYF
>TRBV11-2|13|TRBJ1-2|.|.
TGTGCCAGCAGCTTTGGAGGGTCTTATGGCTACACCTTC
CASSFGGSYGYTF
>TRBV5-1|14|TRBJ2-3|.|.
TGCGCCAGCGGGAACAGGGAGTTCACAGATACGCAGTATTTT
CASGNREFTDTQYF
>TRBV19|15|TRBJ2-1|once|TRBD2
TGTGCCAGTAGTACCCAAGCGGGGGGGGTCAATGAGCAGTTCTTC
CASSTQAGGVNEQFF
>TRBV7-8|17|TRBJ2-3|.|TRBD2
TGTGCCAGCAGCCCCGGGACTAGCGGAAAGGGTAGGGGAACGCAGTATTTT
CASSPGTSGKGRGTQYF
>TRBV27|17|TRBJ1-1|many|TRBD1
TGTGCCAGCAGTTTCTGGGGCGCAGGGGGCTTGGTGACTGAAGCTTTCTTT
CASSFWGAGGLVTEAFF
>TRBV10-2|12|TRBJ1-2|many|TRBD1
TGCGCCGTACAGGGGGCTTCCGATGGCTACACCTTC
CAVQGASDGYTF
>TRBV10-3|16|TRBJ2-4|.|.
TGTGCCATCAGTGAGTCGGAGGGCTGGATAAAAAACATTCAGTACTTC
CAISESEGWIKNIQYF
>TRBV11-2|14|TRBJ2-1|.|.
TGTGCCAGCAGCCCTACTGGGGGCTACAATGAGCAGTTCTTC
CASSPTGGYNEQFF
>TRBV2|13|TRBJ1-1|many|.
TGTGCCAGCAGTTATCAGTCAAACACTGAAGCTTTCTTT
CASSYQSNTEAFF
>TRBV28|14|TRBJ2-7|few|.
TGTGCCAGCAGTTTATCATGGGGGGCGAACGAGCAGTACTTC
CASSLSWGANEQYF
>TRBV7-3|14|TRBJ2-7|.|.
TGTGCCAGCAGCTTAGCGGGCGGCGACTACGAGCAGTACTTC
CASSLAGGDYEQYF
>TRBV6-4|15|TRBJ2-3|.|.
TGTGCCAGCAGTGTAGGACGGGCCTCGGTGGATACGCAGTATTTT
CASSVGRASVDTQYF
>TRBV14|14|TRBJ2-5|.|.
TGTGCCAGCAGCCAAGCGAGGGGCAAGAAGACCCAGTACTTC
CASSQARGKKTQYF
>TRBV15|16|TRBJ2-5|.|TRBD2
TGTGCCACCAGCGGTAGCGGGAGGGGTTCTGCGGAGACCCAGTACTTC
CATSGSGRGSAETQYF
>TRBV27|16|TRBJ2-7|.|TRBD2
TGTGCCAGCAGTTCCCAGCGGGAGGGCCCAGTTTTGGAGCAGTACTTC
CASSSQREGPVLEQYF
>TRBV7-9|16|TRBJ2-2|.|TRBD2
TGTGCCAGCACTACAGGACTAGCGGGAGGCACCGGGGAGCTGTTTTTT
CASTTGLAGGTGELFF
>TRBV7-6|13|TRBJ2-7|.|TRBD1
TGTGCCAGCAGCCGGGGACAGGGTCCCGAGCAGTACTTC
CASSRGQGPEQYF
>TRBV5-1|17|TRBJ2-6|many|.
TGCGCCAGCAGCTTGGTATTCAGGCTGTCTGGGGCCAACGTCCTGACTTTC
CASSLVFRLSGANVLTF
>TRBV18|16|TRBJ2-1|.|TRBD2
TGTGCCAGCTCACCACCGACTAGCGGGAAAATCAATGAGCAGTTCTTC
CASSPPTSGKINEQFF
>TRBV10-3|16|TRBJ2-7|once|.
TGTGCCATCAGATCAGGGGGGTGGAGGGGACGGGACGAGCAGTACTTC
CAIRSGGWRGRDEQYF